The clone carrying this T cell receptor beta chain was found many times. As yet, its antigen is unknown. Isolated PBMCs totaled at least 7 million in each sample. Total RNA, at least 5 micrograms per sample, came from PBMCs. The use of a sample-barcoded 5' primer and a J-beta primer mix characterized a second PCR of roughly 7 to 12 cycles. Sequencing yielded, for each sample, at least 3 million paired-end reads carrying CDR3. One entry per CDR3 protein, called by TCRdb with MiXCR from the 5' RACE reads. The top ten clones hold approximately 17% of a sample with 1 million or so distinct CDR3 sequences, 35% to 55% of them seen once. CDR3 length: 15 residues. The V segment lost 1 base and the J segment 6 bases; nucleotides outside the gene matches: 4. The record originates from a study of blood T cells in healthy people across ages. Findings of the study overall: In long-lived donors, naive CD4+ cell counts and diversity exceeded those of aged donors.

This receptor was taken from an older woman in good health. The material sequenced was blood. The V and J genes are TRBV12-3 or TRBV12-4 and TRBJ2-1; TRBD2 matches 9 bases. CDR3 residues: CASSLGSGSLNEQFF. For the CDR3, the DNA is TGTGCCAGCAGTTTAGGTAGCGGGAGCCTCAATGAGCAGTTCTTC.